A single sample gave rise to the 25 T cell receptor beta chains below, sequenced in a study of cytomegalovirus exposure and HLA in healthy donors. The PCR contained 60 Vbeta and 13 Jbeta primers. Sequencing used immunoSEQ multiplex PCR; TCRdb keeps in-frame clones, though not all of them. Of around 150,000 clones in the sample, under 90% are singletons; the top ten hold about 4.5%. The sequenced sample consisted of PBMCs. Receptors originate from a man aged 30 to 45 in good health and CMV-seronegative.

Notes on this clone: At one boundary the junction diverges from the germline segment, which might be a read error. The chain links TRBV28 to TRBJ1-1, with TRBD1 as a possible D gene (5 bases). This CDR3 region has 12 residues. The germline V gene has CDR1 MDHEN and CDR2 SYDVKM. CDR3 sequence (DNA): TGTGCCAGCAGGGGGGGGGAGGTTGAATCTTTCTTT. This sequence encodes CASRGGEVESFF.

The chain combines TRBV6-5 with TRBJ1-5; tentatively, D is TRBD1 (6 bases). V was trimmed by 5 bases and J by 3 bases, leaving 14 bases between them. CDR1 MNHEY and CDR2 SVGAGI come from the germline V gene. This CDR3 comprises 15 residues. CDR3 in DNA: TGTGCCAGCAGTCGAACAGGGACCTTCAATCAGCCCCAGCATTTT. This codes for CASSRTGTFNQPQHF.

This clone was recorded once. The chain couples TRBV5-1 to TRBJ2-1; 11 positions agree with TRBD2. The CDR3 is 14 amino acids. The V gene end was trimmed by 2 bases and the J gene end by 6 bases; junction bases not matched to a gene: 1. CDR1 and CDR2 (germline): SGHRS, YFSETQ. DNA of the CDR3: TGCGCCAGCAGCTTTAGCGGGAGGGCCAATGAGCAGTTCTTC. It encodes CASSFSGRANEQFF.

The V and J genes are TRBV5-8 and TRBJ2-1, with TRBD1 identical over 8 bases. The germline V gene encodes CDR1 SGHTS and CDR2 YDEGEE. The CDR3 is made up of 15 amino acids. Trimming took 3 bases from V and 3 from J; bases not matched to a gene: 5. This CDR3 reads CASSSTGENYNEQFF. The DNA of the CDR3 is TGTGCCAGCAGCTCGACAGGGGAAAACTACAATGAGCAGTTCTTC.

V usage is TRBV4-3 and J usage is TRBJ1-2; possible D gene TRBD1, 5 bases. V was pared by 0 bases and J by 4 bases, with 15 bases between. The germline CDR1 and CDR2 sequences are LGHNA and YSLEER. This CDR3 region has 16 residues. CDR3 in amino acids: CASSQDPTAHPYGYTF. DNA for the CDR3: TGCGCCAGCAGCCAAGATCCGACAGCCCATCCCTATGGCTACACCTTC.

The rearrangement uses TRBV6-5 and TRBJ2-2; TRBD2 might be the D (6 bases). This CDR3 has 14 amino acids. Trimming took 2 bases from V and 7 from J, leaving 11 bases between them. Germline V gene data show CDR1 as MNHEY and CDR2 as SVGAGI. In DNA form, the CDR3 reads TGTGCCAGCAGTTACCTACCGGGAGACGGGGAGCTGTTTTTT. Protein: CASSYLPGDGELFF.

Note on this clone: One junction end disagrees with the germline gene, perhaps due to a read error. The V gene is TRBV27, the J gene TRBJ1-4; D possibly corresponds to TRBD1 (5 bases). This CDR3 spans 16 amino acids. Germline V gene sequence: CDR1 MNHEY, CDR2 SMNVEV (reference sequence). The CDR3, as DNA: TGTGCCTGCAGTTCTTCGTGGGGGGTTCTGAACGAAAAACTGTTTTTT. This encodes CACSSSWGVLNEKLFF.

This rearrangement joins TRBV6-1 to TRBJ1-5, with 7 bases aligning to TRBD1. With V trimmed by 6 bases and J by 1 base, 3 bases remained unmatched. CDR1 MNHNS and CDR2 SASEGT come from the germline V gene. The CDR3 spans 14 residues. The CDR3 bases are TGTGCCAGCAGCACAGGGGAAAGCAATCAGCCCCAGCATTTT. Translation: CASSTGESNQPQHF.

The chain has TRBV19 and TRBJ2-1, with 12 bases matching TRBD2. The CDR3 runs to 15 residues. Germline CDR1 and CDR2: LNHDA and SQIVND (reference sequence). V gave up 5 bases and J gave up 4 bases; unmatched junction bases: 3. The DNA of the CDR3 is TGTGCCAGTAGTGGGGGACTAGCGGGTTACAATGAGCAGTTCTTC. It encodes CASSGGLAGYNEQFF. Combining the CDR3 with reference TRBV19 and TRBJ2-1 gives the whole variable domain DGGITQSPKYLFRKEGQNVTLSCEQNLNHDAMYWYRQDPGQGLRLIYYSQIVNDFQKGDIAEGYSVSREKKESFPLTVTSAQKNPTAFYLCASSGGLAGYNEQFFGPGTRLTVL.

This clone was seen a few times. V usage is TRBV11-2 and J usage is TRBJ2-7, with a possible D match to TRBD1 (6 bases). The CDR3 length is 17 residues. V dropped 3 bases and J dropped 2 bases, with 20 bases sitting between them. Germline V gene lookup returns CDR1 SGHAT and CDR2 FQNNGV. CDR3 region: CASSLTSPGHQPYEQYF. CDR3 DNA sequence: TGTGCCAGCAGCTTGACCTCTCCGGGACACCAACCCTACGAGCAGTACTTC. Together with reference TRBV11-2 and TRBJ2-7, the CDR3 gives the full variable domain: EAGVAQSPRYKIIEKRQSVAFWCNPISGHATLYWYQQILGQGPKLLIQFQNNGVVDDSQLPKDRFSAERLKGVDSTLKIQPAKLEDSAVYLCASSLTSPGHQPYEQYFGPGTRLTVT.

The CDR3 coding sequence is TGTGCCAGCAGGGACCTGACAGGACTGATCTACGAGCAGTACTTC. It codes for CASRDLTGLIYEQYF. V and J are TRBV28 and TRBJ2-7, with a possible D match to TRBD1 (6 bases). The CDR3 has 15 residues. Germline CDR1 reads MDHEN; CDR2 reads SYDVKM. V was pared by 6 bases and J by 3 bases, with 18 bases between.

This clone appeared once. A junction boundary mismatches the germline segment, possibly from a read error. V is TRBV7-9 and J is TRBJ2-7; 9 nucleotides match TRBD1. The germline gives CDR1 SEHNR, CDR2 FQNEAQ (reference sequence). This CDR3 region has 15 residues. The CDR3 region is CSSSNGTGRGYEQYF. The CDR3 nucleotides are TGTTCCAGCAGCAACGGGACAGGGAGGGGCTACGAGCAGTACTTC.

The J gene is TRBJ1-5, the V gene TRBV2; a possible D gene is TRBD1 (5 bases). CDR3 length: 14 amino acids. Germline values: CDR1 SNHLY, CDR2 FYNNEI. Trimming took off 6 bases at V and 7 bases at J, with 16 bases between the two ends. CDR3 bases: TGTGCCAGCAGCCCTACAGGATCGAGACAGCCCCAGCATTTT. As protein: CASSPTGSRQPQHF.

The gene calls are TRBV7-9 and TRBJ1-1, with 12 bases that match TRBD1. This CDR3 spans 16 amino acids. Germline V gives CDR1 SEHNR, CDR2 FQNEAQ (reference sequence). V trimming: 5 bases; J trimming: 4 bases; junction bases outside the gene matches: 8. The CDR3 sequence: CASSLGTGGASTEAFF. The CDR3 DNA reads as TGTGCCAGCAGCCTCGGGACAGGGGGCGCGTCCACTGAAGCTTTCTTT. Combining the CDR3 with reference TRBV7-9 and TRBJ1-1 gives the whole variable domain DTGVSQNPRHKITKRGQNVTFRCDPISEHNRLYWYRQTLGQGPEFLTYFQNEAQLEKSRLLSDRFSAERPKGSFSTLEIQRTEQGDSAMYLCASSLGTGGASTEAFFGQGTRLTVV.

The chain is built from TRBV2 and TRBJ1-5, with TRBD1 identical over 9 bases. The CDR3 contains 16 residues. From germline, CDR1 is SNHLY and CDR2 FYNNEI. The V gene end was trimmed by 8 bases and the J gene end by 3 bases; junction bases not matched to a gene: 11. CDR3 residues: CASRGPGQGPNQPQHF. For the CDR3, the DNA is TGTGCCAGCCGCGGCCCGGGACAGGGACCCAATCAGCCCCAGCATTTT.

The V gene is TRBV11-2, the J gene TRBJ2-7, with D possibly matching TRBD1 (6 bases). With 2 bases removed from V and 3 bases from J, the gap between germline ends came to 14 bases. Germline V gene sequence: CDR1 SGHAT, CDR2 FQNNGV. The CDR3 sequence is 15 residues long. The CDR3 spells CASSLIQGFFYEQYF. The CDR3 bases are TGTGCCAGCAGCTTAATTCAGGGGTTTTTCTACGAGCAGTACTTC.

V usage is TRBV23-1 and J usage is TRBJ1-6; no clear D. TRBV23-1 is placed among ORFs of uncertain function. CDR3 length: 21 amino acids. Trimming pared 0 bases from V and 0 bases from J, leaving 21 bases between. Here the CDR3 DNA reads TGCGCCAGCAGTCAATCGAACGGCCAGTTAAGGAGGAGCTCCTATAATTCACCCCTCCACTTT. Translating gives CASSQSNGQLRRSSYNSPLHF.

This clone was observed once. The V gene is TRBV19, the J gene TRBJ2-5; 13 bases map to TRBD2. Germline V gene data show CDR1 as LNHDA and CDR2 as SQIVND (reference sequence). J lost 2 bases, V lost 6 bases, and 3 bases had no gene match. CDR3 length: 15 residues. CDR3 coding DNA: TGTGCCAGTAGGAGGACTAGCGGGGGTCAAGAGACCCAGTACTTC. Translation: CASRRTSGGQETQYF.

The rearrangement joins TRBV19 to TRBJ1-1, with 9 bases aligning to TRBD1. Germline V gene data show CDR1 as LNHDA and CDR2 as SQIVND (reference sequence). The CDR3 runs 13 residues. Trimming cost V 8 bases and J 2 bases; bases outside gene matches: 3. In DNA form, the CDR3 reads TGTGCCAGTGGGACAGGGCGAAACACTGAAGCTTTCTTT. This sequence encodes CASGTGRNTEAFF.

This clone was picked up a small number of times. Here the CDR3 reads CASSPGTGNSYEQYF. The CDR3 nucleotides read TGTGCCAGTAGTCCCGGGACAGGGAATTCCTACGAGCAGTACTTC. The chain joins TRBV19 to TRBJ2-7, with 9 bases lining up with TRBD1. Trimming took 5 bases from V and 1 from J; bases not matched to a gene: 6. Germline loops: CDR1 LNHDA, CDR2 SQIVND (reference sequence). This CDR3 contains 15 residues.

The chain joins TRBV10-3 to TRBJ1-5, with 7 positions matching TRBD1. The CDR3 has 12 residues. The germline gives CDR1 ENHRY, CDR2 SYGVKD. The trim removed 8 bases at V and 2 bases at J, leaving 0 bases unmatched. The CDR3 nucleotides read TGTGCCATCGGGACAGGCAATCAGCCCCAGCATTTT. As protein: CAIGTGNQPQHF.

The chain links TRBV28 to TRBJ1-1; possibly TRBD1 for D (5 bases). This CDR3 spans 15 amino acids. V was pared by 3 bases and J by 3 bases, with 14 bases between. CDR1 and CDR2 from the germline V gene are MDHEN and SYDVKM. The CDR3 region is CASSFVGGLDTEAFF. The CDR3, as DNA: TGTGCCAGCAGTTTCGTCGGGGGGTTGGACACTGAAGCTTTCTTT. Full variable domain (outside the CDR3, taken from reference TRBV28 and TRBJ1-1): DVKVTQSSRYLVKRTGEKVFLECVQDMDHENMFWYRQDPGLGLRLIYFSYDVKMKEKGDIPEGYSVSREKKERFSLILESASTNQTSMYLCASSFVGGLDTEAFFGQGTRLTVV.

The CDR3 protein is CATSLGQAQVETQYF. The CDR3 DNA follows: TGTGCCACCAGCCTTGGACAGGCTCAGGTGGAGACCCAGTACTTC. The J gene is TRBJ2-5, the V gene TRBV15, with TRBD1 identical over 7 bases. Per the germline V gene, CDR1 is LNHNV and CDR2 is YYDKDF (reference sequence). There are 15 residues in the CDR3. J was trimmed by 5 bases and V by 5 bases; bases with no gene match: 11.

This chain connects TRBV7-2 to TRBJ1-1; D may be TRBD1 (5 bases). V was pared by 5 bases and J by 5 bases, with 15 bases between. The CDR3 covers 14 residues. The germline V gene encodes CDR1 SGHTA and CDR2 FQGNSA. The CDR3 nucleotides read TGTGCCAGCAGCCTGGGGGGTAAAGGGACTGAAGCTTTCTTT. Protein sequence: CASSLGGKGTEAFF. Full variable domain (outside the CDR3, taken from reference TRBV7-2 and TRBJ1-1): GAGVSQSPSNKVTEKGKDVELRCDPISGHTALYWYRQSLGQGLEFLIYFQGNSAPDKSGLPSDRFSAERTGGSVSTLTIQRTQQEDSAVYLCASSLGGKGTEAFFGQGTRLTVV.

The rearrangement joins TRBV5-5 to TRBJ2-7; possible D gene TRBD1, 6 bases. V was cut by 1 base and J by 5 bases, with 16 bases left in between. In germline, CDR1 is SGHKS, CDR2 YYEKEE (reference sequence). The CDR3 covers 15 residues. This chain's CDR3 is CASSLKDRPSHEQYF. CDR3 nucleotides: TGTGCCAGCAGCTTGAAGGACAGACCTTCTCACGAGCAGTACTTC.